This TCR beta chain was found in a study of response to subunit inactivated influenza vaccine. One entry per CDR3 protein, called by TCRdb with MiXCR from the RT-PCR reads. This sample has more than 450,000 distinct CDR3 sequences, with about 11% found just once. The ends were cut back, 6 bases at V and 12 bases at J, with 22 bases in the middle. This CDR3 has 13 amino acids. From germline, CDR1 is DFQATT and CDR2 SNEGSKA (reference sequence). These sequences were also reported in another study, on T cells expressing NK-cell markers. From that report: Beta-chain TCR cDNA was generated via 5'RACE template switching with UMIs. These clonotypes also led the CD3+CD56-NKG2C+ fraction in a handful of donors. Nothing established the HCMV specificity of expanded NKG2C+ T cell clones.

Specimen: PBMCs from blood, collected on the day of vaccination. The sequence derives from a man aged 45-65 years who received an inactivated influenza vaccine. The J gene is TRBJ2-3, the V gene TRBV20-1, with TRBD2 as a possible D gene (5 bases). CDR3 sequence reads: CSAGNRLARSQYF. In DNA form, the CDR3 reads TGCAGTGCCGGAAACCGTCTAGCAAGGTCTCAGTATTTT.